The next 13 T cell receptor beta chains were all read from a single sample in a study of T cell clones after liver transplantation. Method: immunoSEQ multiplex PCR; TCRdb's copy keeps in-frame clones and lacks some. The data contain under 20,000 clones, 88% of them singletons. Sequenced material: CD8+ T cells from blood, taken before liver transplant. These TCRs come from a human donor who received a liver transplant.

This clone showed up just a few times. The V call is TRBV19, the J call TRBJ1-1; tentative D call: TRBD1 (5 bases). Germline CDR1 is LNHDA and CDR2 is SQIVND (reference sequence). Trimming pared 6 bases from V and 1 base from J, leaving 9 bases between. The CDR3 extends over 13 amino acids. The CDR3 DNA is TGTGCCAGTAGAGCGGGGGGGAACACTGAAGCTTTCTTT. Protein: CASRAGGNTEAFF.

The chain couples TRBV28 to TRBJ2-1, with 12 nucleotides matching TRBD2. The CDR3 has 14 residues. Losses at the gene ends were 5 bases for V and 9 bases for J; bases not matched to a gene: 5. Germline V gives CDR1 MDHEN, CDR2 SYDVKM. The CDR3 bases are TGTGCCAGCAGTCTCCTAGCGGGAGGGACTGAGCAGTTCTTC. This encodes CASSLLAGGTEQFF.

This chain connects TRBV19 to TRBJ1-1; D is ambiguous. Trimming removed 6 bases at V and 0 bases at J, with 5 bases between. The CDR3 loop spans 12 amino acids. CDR1 and CDR2 (germline): LNHDA, SQIVND (reference sequence). DNA for the CDR3: TGTGCCAGTAGCTACATGAACACTGAAGCTTTCTTT. It translates to CASSYMNTEAFF.

This chain uses TRBV19 with TRBJ1-1; no firm D call. Per germline, CDR1 LNHDA and CDR2 SQIVND (reference sequence). The CDR3 spans 13 residues. The V end was cut by 3 bases, the J end by 6 bases, with 11 bases between. CDR3 residues: CASSMGRLAEAFF. As DNA, the CDR3 is TGTGCCAGTAGTATGGGCCGCTTGGCTGAAGCTTTCTTT.

This chain uses TRBV7-9 with TRBJ2-3; no definite D call. Trimming took 4 bases from V and 5 from J, leaving 10 bases between them. Per germline, CDR1 SEHNR and CDR2 FQNEAQ (reference sequence). The CDR3 spans 13 residues. CDR3 coding DNA: TGTGCCAGCAGCTCACCCGGGTTAGATACGCAGTATTTT. This encodes CASSSPGLDTQYF.

The gene calls are TRBV4-3 and TRBJ2-7; the match to TRBD1 covers 7 bases. There are 15 residues in the CDR3. The germline V gene encodes CDR1 LGHNA and CDR2 YSLEER. V trimming: 4 bases; J trimming: 0 bases; junction bases outside the gene matches: 6. The DNA of the CDR3 is TGCGCCAGCAGCCCAGACCGGGACAGCTCCTACGAGCAGTACTTC. Protein: CASSPDRDSSYEQYF.

The chain combines TRBV7-9 with TRBJ2-7; no clear D. CDR1 is SEHNR, CDR2 FQNEAQ, per germline (reference sequence). Between the trimmed V and J ends, which lost 1 base and 0 bases, there was a span of 7 bases. The CDR3 loop spans 14 amino acids. CDR3 region: CASSLGGASYEQYF. CDR3 in DNA: TGTGCCAGCAGCTTAGGAGGAGCCTCCTACGAGCAGTACTTC.

This sequence joins TRBV27 and TRBJ1-1, with D hard to call. The V and J ends lost 3 bases and 1 base respectively, with 12 bases between them. Germline CDR1 reads MNHEY; CDR2 reads SMNVEV (reference sequence). The CDR3 runs 15 residues. The CDR3 DNA sequence: TGTGCCAGCAGTTTTTATCCAAGCTCGAACACTGAAGCTTTCTTT. Encoded protein: CASSFYPSSNTEAFF.

Here the CDR3 DNA reads TGTGCCAGCAGTTTGAAGCAGGGGTACTCTGGGGCCAACGTCCTGACTTTC. It translates to CASSLKQGYSGANVLTF. The chain employs TRBV28 and TRBJ2-6; tentatively, D is TRBD1 (6 bases). CDR1 is MDHEN, CDR2 SYDVKM, per germline. The CDR3 spans 17 residues. V was cut by 3 bases and J by 0 bases, with 12 bases left in between.

The chain couples TRBV19 to TRBJ2-6; 8 nucleotides match TRBD1. The ends lost 4 bases at V and 4 bases at J; junction bases unmatched: 6. CDR3 length: 16 amino acids. CDR1 is LNHDA, CDR2 SQIVND, per germline (reference sequence). As DNA, the CDR3 is TGTGCCAGTAGTACCCAGGGGGCGGGAGGGGCCAACGTCCTGACTTTC. As protein: CASSTQGAGGANVLTF.

The V and J genes are TRBV5-1 and TRBJ1-1; perhaps TRBD1 as D (5 bases). The CDR3 has 14 residues. Germline CDR1 and CDR2: SGHRS and YFSETQ. Trimming removed 2 bases from V and 1 base from J, with 9 bases in between. In DNA form, the CDR3 reads TGCGCCAGCAGCTTACAACAGGAGAACACTGAAGCTTTCTTT. Translation: CASSLQQENTEAFF.

The chain carries TRBV10-3 and TRBJ2-3; no firm D call. Per the germline V gene, CDR1 is ENHRY and CDR2 is SYGVKD. The CDR3 runs 13 residues. V was cut by 2 bases and J by 5 bases, with 8 bases left in between. This chain's CDR3 is CAISELSRDTQYF. CDR3 bases: TGTGCCATCAGTGAGCTTAGTAGAGATACGCAGTATTTT.

The chain recombines TRBV9 with TRBJ2-2; 8 bases align to TRBD1. Germline lookup yields CDR1 SGDLS and CDR2 YYNGEE. The ends lost 5 bases at V and 3 bases at J; junction bases unmatched: 21. This CDR3 is 20 amino acids long. The DNA for the CDR3 is TGTGCCAGCAGTGGTCATAGAGACAGGGGTTTAAGTTGGGACACCGGGGAGCTGTTTTTT. Translation: CASSGHRDRGLSWDTGELFF.